This T cell receptor (beta chain) originates from a study of response to subunit inactivated influenza vaccine. TCRdb ran MiXCR on the RT-PCR reads and lists one entry per CDR3 protein. The repertoire holds 530,000 or so distinct CDR3 sequences, with around 11% as singletons. This clonotype was picked up a small number of times. This CDR3 spans 12 amino acids. V shed 6 bases and J shed 15 bases, with 18 bases lying between them. The germline CDR1 and CDR2 sequences are MNHNY and SVGAGI (reference sequence). This TCR derives from a man between 45 and 60 years old who received an inactivated influenza vaccine. J is TRBJ2-1 and V is TRBV6-6; D remains unclear. The sequences come from PBMCs from blood, collected on the day of vaccination. This CDR3 reads CASSHVNGFGFF. The CDR3 bases are TGTGCCAGCAGCCATGTAAACGGGTTTGGGTTCTTC.